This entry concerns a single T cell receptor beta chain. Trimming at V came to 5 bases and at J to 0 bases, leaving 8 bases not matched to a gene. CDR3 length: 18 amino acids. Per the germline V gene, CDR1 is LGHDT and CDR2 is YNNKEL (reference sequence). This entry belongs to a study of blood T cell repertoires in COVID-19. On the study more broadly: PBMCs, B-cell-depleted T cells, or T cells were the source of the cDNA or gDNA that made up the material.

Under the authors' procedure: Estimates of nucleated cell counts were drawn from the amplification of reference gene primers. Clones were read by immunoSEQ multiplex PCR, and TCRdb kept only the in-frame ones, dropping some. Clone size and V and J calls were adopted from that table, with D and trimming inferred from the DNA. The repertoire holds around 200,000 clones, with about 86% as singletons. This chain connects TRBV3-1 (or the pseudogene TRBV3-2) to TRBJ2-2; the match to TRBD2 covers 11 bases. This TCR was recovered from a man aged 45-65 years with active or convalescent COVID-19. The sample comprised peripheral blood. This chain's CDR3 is CASSYRLAGFANTGELFF. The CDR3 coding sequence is TGTGCCAGCAGCTACAGACTAGCGGGGTTCGCGAACACCGGGGAGCTGTTTTTT.